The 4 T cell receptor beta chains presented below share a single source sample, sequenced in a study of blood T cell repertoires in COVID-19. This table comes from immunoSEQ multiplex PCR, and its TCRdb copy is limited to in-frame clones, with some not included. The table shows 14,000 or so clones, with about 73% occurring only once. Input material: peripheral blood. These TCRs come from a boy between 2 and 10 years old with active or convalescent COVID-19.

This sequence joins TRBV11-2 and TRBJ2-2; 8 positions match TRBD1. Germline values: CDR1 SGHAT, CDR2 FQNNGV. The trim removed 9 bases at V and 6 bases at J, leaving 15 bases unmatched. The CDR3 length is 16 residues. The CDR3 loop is CASYTRGRGRPGELFF. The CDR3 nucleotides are TGTGCCAGTTATACCCGGGGCAGGGGGCGGCCCGGGGAGCTGTTTTTT.

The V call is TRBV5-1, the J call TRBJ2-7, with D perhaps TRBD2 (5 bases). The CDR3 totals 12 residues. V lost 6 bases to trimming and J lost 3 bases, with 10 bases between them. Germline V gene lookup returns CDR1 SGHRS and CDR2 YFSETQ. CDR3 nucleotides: TGCGCCAGCAACACAGCGGACTACGAGCAGTACTTC. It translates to CASNTADYEQYF.

The chain's CDR3 is CASSYGTGTGELFF. CDR3 nucleotides: TGTGCCAGCAGTTACGGGACAGGGACCGGGGAGCTGTTTTTT. The V and J genes are TRBV6-6 and TRBJ2-2; 9 nucleotides agree with TRBD1. V lost 2 bases to trimming and J lost 5 bases; unmatched junction nucleotides: 0. The CDR3 runs to 14 residues. Germline CDR1 MNHNY, CDR2 SVGAGI (reference sequence).

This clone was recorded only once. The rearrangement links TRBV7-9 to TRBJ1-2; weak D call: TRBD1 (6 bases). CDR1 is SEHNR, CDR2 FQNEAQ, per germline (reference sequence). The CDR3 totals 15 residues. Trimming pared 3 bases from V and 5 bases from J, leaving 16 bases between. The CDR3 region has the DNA TGTGCCAGCAGCTTCCACGGGGGGCCCGATTATGGCTACACCTTC. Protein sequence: CASSFHGGPDYGYTF.